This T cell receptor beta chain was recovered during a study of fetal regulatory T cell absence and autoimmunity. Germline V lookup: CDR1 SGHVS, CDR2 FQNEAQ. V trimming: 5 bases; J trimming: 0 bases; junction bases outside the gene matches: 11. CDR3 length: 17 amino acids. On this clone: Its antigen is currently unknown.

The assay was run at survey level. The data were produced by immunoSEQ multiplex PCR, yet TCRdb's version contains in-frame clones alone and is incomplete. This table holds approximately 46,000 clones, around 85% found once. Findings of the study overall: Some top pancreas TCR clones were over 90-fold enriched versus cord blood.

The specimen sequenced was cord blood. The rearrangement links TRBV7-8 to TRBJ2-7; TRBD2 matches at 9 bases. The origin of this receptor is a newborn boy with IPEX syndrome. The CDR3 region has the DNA TGTGCCAGCAGCCACCCATCAAGCGGGGGGAGCTCCTACGAGCAGTACTTC. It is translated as CASSHPSSGGSSYEQYF.